One sample yielded the 3 T cell receptor beta chains listed below, sequenced in a study of T cell repertoires in cytomegalovirus infection. No antigen has been identified for these receptors. Via MiXCR, TCRdb re-called the reads, giving one row per CDR3 protein. Among fewer than 85,000 distinct CDR3 sequences listed, approximately 43% were seen once. The material sequenced was CD8+ T cells from cultured PBMCs, taken from culture after CMV antigen stimulation. Receptors were obtained from a human donor in good health (CMV status not recorded). Some clones in this sample may be carry-over from other donors' samples.

This chain joins TRBV6-8 and TRBJ1-1; a possible D gene is TRBD1 (5 bases). Germline V CDR1 and CDR2: MNHGY, SAAAGT. CDR3 length equals 14 residues. V was trimmed by 2 bases and J by 1 base, leaving 8 bases between them. CDR3 nucleotides: TGTGCCAGCAGTTACCAGACAGAGAACACTGAAGCTTTCTTT. Residues: CASSYQTENTEAFF.

The rearrangement uses TRBV7-2 and TRBJ2-7; 16 bases are shared with TRBD2. CDR1 and CDR2 (germline): SGHTA, FQGNSA. The CDR3 totals 16 residues. V was clipped by 5 bases and J by 2 bases; unmatched bases: 3. The CDR3 is CASSPGTSGRAYEQYF. The CDR3 DNA sequence: TGTGCCAGCAGCCCTGGGACTAGCGGGAGGGCCTACGAGCAGTACTTC.

The chain links TRBV11-2 to TRBJ2-3; D not certain. V lost 5 bases and J 4 bases, leaving 10 bases between the germline ends. CDR1 and CDR2 from the germline V gene are SGHAT and FQNNGV. The CDR3 spans 13 residues. Written as DNA, the CDR3 is TGTGCCAGCAGCCCCGTGCAGGCAGATACGCAGTATTTT. It specifies CASSPVQADTQYF.